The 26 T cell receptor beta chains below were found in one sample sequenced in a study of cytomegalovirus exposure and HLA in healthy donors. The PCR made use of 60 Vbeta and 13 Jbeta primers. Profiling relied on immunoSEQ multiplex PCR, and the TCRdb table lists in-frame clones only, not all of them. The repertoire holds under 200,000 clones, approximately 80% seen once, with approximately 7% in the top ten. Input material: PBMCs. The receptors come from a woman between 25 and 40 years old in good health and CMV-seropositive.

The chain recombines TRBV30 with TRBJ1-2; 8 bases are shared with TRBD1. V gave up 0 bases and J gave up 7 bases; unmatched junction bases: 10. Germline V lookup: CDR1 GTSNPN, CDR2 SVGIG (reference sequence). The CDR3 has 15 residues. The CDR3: CAWSVSRQGAFGYTF. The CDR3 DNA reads TGTGCCTGGAGTGTATCGAGGCAGGGGGCTTTTGGCTACACCTTC.

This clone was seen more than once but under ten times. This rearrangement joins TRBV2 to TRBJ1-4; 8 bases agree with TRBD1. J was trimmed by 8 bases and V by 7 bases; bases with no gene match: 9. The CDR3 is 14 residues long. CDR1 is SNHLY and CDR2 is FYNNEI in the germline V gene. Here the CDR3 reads CASTRQGPGEKLFF. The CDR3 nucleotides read TGTGCCAGCACGAGACAGGGGCCGGGGGAAAAACTGTTTTTT.

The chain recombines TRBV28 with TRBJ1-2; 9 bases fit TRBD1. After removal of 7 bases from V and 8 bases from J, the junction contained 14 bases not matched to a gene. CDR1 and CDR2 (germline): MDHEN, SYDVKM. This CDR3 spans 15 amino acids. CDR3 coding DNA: TGTGCCAGCAATAGGGGACAGGGAAATTCTTGGGGCTACACCTTC. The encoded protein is CASNRGQGNSWGYTF.

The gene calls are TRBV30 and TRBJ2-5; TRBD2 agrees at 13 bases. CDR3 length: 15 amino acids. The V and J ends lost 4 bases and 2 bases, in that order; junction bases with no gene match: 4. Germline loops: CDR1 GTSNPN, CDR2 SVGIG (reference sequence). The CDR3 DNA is TGTGCCTGGAACCGACTAGCGGGGGGTCAAGAGACCCAGTACTTC. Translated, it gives CAWNRLAGGQETQYF.

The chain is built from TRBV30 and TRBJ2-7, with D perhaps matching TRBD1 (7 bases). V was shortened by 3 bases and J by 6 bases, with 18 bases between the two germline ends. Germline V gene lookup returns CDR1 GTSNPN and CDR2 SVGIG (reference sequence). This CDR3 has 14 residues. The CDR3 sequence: CAWRRWRGHIEQYF. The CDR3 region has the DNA TGTGCCTGGAGACGTTGGAGGGGGCACATCGAGCAGTACTTC.

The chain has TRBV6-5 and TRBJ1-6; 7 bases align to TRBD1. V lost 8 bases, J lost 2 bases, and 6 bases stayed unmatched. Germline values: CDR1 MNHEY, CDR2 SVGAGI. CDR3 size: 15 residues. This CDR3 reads CASRDRSTYNSPLHF. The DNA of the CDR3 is TGTGCCAGCCGGGACAGAAGCACCTATAATTCACCCCTCCACTTT.

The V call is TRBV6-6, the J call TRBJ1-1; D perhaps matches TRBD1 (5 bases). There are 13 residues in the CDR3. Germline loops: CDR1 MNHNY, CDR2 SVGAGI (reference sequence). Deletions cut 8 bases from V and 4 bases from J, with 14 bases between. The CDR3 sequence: CASAGIFGTEAFF. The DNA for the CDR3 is TGTGCCAGCGCAGGGATATTCGGCACTGAAGCTTTCTTT.

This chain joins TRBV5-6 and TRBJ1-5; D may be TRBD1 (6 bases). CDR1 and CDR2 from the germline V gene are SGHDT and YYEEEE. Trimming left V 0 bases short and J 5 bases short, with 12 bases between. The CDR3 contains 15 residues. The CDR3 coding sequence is TGTGCCAGCAGCTTGGGGCAGGGGAAAGATCAGCCCCAGCATTTT. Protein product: CASSLGQGKDQPQHF.

This CDR3 is CASSRRRSGTGRVKYSNQPQHF. CDR3 in DNA: TGTGCCAGCAGTCGCCGTCGATCCGGGACAGGGCGAGTGAAATATAGCAATCAGCCCCAGCATTTT. V is TRBV27 and J is TRBJ1-5; the match to TRBD1 covers 9 bases. The germline V gene has CDR1 MNHEY and CDR2 SMNVEV (reference sequence). The CDR3 totals 22 residues. The J segment lost 0 bases and the V segment lost 5 bases, leaving 23 bases of the junction unmatched.

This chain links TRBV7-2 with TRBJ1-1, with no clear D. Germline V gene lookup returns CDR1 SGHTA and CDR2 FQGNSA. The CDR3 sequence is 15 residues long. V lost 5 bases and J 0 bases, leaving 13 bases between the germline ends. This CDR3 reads CASSLHTDLNTEAFF. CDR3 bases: TGTGCCAGCAGCCTCCATACGGACTTGAACACTGAAGCTTTCTTT.

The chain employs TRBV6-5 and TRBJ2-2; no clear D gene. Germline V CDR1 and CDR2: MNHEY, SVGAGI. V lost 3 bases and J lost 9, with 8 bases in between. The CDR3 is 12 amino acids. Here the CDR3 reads CASSYLGRELFF. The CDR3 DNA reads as TGTGCCAGCAGTTATCTGGGCCGGGAGCTGTTTTTT.

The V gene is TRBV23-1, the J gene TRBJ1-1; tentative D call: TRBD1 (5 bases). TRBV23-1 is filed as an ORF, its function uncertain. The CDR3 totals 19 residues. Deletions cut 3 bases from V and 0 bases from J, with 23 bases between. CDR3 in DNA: TGCGCCAGCAGTCACCTCGCGGGGCAGGGTTTGGGAATGAACACTGAAGCTTTCTTT. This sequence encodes CASSHLAGQGLGMNTEAFF.

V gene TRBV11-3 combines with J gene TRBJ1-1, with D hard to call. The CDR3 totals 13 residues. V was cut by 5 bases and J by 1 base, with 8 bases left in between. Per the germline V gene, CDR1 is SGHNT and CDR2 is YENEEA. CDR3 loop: CASSGRENTEAFF. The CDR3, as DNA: TGTGCCAGCAGCGGGCGGGAGAACACTGAAGCTTTCTTT.

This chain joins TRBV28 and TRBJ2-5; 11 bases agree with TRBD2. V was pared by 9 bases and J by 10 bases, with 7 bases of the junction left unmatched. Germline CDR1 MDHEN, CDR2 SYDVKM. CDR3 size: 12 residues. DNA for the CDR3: TGTGCCAGTGGGACTAGCGGCCCGATCCAGTACTTC. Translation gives CASGTSGPIQYF.

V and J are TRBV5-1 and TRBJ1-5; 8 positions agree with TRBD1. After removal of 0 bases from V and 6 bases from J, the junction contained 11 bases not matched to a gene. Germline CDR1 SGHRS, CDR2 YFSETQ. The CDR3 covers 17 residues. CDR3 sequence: CASSLGPRQGAGQPQHF. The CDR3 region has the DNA TGCGCCAGCAGCTTGGGGCCCCGGCAGGGGGCCGGTCAGCCCCAGCATTTT.

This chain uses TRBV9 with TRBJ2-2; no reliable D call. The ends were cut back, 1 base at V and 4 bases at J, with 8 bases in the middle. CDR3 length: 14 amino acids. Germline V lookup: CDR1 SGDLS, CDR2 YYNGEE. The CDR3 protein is CASSVPHGTGELFF. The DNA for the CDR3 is TGTGCCAGCAGCGTACCTCACGGCACCGGGGAGCTGTTTTTT.

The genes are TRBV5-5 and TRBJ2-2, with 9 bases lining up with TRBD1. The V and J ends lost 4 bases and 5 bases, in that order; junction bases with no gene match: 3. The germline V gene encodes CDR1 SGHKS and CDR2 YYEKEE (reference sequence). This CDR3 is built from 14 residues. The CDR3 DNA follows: TGTGCCAGCAGCCGGACAGGGGCGACCGGGGAGCTGTTTTTT. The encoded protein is CASSRTGATGELFF.

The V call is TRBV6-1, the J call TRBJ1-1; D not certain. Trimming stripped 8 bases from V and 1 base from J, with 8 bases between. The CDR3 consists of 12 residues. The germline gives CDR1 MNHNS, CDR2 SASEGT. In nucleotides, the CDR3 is TGTGCCAGCCGAGTCCCGAACACTGAAGCTTTCTTT. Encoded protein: CASRVPNTEAFF.

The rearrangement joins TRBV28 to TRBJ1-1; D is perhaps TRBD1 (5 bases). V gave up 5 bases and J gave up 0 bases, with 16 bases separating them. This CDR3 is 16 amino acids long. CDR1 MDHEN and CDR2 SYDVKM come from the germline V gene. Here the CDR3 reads CASSGGRDFMNTEAFF. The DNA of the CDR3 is TGTGCCAGCAGTGGCGGCAGGGACTTCATGAACACTGAAGCTTTCTTT.

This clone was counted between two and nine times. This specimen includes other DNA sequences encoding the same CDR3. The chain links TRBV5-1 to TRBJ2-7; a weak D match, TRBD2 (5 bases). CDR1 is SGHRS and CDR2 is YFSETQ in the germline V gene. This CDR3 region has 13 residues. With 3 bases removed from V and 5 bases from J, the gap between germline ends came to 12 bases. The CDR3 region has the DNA TGCGCCAGCAGCTCGGGAACGGGCGACGAGCAGTACTTC. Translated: CASSSGTGDEQYF.

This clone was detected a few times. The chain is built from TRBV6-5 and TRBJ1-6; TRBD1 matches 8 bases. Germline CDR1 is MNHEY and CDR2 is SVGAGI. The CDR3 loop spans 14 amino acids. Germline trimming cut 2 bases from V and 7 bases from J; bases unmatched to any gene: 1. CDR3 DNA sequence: TGTGCCAGCAGTTACGACAGGGGAAATTCACCCCTCCACTTT. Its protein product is CASSYDRGNSPLHF.

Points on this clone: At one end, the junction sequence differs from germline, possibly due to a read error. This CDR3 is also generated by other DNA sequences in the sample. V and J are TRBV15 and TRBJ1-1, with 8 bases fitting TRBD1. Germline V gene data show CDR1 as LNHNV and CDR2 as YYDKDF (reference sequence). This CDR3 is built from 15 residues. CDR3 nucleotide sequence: TGTGCCACCAGCCCAGGGACAGGTGGGTTCACTGAAGCCTTCTTT. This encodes CATSPGTGGFTEAFF. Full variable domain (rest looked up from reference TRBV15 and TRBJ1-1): DAMVIQNPRYQVTQFGKPVTLSCSQTLNHNVMYWYQQKSSQAPKLLFHYYDKDFNNEADTPDNFQSRRPNTSFCFLDIRSPGLGDTAMYLCATSPGTGGFTEAFFGQGTRLTVV.

In DNA form, the CDR3 reads TGTGCCAGCAGCTTAGATCCGGGAAGTTCCCCTAACACTGAAGCTTTCTTT. Translated, it gives CASSLDPGSSPNTEAFF. The chain recombines TRBV11-2 with TRBJ1-1; D unclear. The CDR3 extends over 17 amino acids. Per the germline V gene, CDR1 is SGHAT and CDR2 is FQNNGV. Deletions cut 0 bases from V and 2 bases from J, with 16 bases between.

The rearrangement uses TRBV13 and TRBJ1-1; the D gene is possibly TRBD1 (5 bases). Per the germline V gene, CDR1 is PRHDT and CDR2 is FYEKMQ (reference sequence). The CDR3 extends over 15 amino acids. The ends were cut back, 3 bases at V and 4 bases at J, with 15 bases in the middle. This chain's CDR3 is CASSFPPQGGTEAFF. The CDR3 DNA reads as TGTGCCAGCAGCTTTCCCCCCCAGGGAGGCACTGAAGCTTTCTTT.

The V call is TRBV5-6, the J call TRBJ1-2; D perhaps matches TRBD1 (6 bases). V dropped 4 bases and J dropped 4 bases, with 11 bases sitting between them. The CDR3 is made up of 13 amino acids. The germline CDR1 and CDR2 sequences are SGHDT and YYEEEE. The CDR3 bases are TGTGCCAGCAGCCTAGACAGGCGCTATGGCTACACCTTC. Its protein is CASSLDRRYGYTF.

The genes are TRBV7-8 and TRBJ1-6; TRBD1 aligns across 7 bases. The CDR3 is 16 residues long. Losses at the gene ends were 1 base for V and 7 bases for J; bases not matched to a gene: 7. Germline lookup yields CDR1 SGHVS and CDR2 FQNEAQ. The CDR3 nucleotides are TGTGCCAGCAGCTTAGTCGGGACAGTGATGAATTCACCCCTCCACTTT. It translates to CASSLVGTVMNSPLHF.